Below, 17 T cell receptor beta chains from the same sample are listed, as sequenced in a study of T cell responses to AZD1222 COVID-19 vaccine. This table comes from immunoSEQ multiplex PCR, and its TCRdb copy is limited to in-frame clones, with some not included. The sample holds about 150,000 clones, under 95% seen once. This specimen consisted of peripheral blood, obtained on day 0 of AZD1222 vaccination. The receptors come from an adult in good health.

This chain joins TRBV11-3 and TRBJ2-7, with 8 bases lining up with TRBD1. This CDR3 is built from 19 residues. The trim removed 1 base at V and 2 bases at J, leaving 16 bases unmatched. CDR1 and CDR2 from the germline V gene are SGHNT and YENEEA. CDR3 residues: CASSLVFPPRGQVTYEQYF. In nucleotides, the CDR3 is TGTGCCAGCAGCTTAGTATTCCCCCCCCGGGGACAGGTTACCTACGAGCAGTACTTC.

The CDR3 coding sequence is TGTGCCAGCAGCCAAAGCGAGAAATTTCGGGGACAGGGAGAGACCCAGTACTTC. Encoded protein: CASSQSEKFRGQGETQYF. The chain combines TRBV3-1 (or the pseudogene TRBV3-2) with TRBJ2-5; 9 positions match TRBD1. Germline assignment: CDR1 LGHDT and CDR2 YNNKEL (reference sequence). CDR3 length: 18 residues. After removal of 2 bases from V and 4 bases from J, the junction contained 14 bases not matched to a gene.

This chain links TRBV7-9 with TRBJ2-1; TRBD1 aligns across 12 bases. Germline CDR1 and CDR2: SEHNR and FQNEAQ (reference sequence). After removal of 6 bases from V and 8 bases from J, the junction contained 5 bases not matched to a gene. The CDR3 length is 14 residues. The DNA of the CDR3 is TGTGCCAGCAGGATGGGACAGGGGGCTGATGAGCAGTTCTTC. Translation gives CASRMGQGADEQFF.

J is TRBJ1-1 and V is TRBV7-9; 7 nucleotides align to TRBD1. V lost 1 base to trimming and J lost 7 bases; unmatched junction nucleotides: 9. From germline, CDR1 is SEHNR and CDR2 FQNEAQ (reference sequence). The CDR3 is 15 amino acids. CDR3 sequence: CASSLEGAFTSEAFF. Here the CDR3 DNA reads TGTGCCAGCAGCTTAGAGGGGGCTTTTACAAGTGAAGCTTTCTTT.

The CDR3 bases are TGTGCCAGCAGCGCCCGTCAACGGTTGGGCCAAGAGACCCAGTACTTC. It is translated as CASSARQRLGQETQYF. V gene TRBV2 combines with J gene TRBJ2-5; no firm D call. V was pared by 6 bases and J by 1 base, with 18 bases between. The CDR3 has 16 amino acids. Germline V lookup: CDR1 SNHLY, CDR2 FYNNEI.

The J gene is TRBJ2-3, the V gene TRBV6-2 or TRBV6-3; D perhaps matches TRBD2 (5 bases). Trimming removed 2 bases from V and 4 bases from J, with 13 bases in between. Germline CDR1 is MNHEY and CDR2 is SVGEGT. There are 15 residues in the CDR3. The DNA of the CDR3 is TGTGCCAGCAGTTACCCTCCTAGCAGCCCAGATACGCAGTATTTT. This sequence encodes CASSYPPSSPDTQYF.

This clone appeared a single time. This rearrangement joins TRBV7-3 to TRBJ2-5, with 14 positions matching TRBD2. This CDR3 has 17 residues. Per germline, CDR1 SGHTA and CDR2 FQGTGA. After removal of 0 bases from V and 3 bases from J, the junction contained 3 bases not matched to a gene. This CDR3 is CASSLTVGLAGEETQYF. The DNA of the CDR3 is TGTGCCAGCAGCTTAACCGTGGGACTAGCGGGGGAAGAGACCCAGTACTTC.

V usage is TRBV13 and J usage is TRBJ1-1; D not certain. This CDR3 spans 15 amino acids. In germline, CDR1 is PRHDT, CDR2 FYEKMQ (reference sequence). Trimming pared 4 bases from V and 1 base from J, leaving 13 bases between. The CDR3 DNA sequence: TGTGCCAGCAGCTCCCGGACGGGCGGGAACACTGAAGCTTTCTTT. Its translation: CASSSRTGGNTEAFF. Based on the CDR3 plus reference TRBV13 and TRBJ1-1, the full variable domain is AAGVIQSPRHLIKEKRETATLKCYPIPRHDTVYWYQQGPGQDPQFLISFYEKMQSDKGSIPDRFSAQQFSDYHSELNMSSLELGDSALYFCASSSRTGGNTEAFFGQGTRLTVV.

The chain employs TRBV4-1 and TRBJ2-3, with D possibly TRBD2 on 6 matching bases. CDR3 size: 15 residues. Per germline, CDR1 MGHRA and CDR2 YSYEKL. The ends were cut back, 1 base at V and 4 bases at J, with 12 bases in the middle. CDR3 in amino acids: CASSQAAGSSDTQYF. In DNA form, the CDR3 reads TGCGCCAGCAGCCAAGCGGCCGGGAGTTCAGATACGCAGTATTTT.

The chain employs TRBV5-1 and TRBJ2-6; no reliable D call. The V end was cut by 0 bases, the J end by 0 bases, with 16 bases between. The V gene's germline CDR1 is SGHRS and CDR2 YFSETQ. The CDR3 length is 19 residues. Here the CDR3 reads CASSLASGIPLSGANVLTF. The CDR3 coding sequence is TGCGCCAGCAGCTTGGCGTCCGGAATCCCCCTCTCTGGGGCCAACGTCCTGACTTTC.

The CDR3 sequence is CASSFPDRGTTEAFF. The DNA for the CDR3 is TGTGCCAGCAGCTTCCCCGACAGGGGCACCACTGAAGCTTTCTTT. The rearrangement uses TRBV13 and TRBJ1-1; TRBD1 agrees at 8 bases. CDR1 and CDR2 from the germline V gene are PRHDT and FYEKMQ (reference sequence). The CDR3 totals 15 residues. V was pared by 3 bases and J by 4 bases, with 7 bases of the junction left unmatched.

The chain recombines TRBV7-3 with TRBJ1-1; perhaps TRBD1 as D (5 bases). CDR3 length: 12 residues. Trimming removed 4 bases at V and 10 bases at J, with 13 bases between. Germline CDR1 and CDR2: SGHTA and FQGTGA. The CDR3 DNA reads TGTGCCAGCAGCTCCCCAGGGAAGTCAGCTTTCTTT. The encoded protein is CASSSPGKSAFF. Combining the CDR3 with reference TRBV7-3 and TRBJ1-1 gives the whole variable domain GAGVSQTPSNKVTEKGKYVELRCDPISGHTALYWYRQSLGQGPEFLIYFQGTGAADDSGLPNDRFFAVRPEGSVSTLKIQRTERGDSAVYLCASSSPGKSAFFGQGTRLTVV.

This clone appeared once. CDR3 residues: CAWSTDTNTEAFF. DNA of the CDR3: TGTGCCTGGAGTACAGATACGAACACTGAAGCTTTCTTT. The rearrangement links TRBV30 to TRBJ1-1; D unresolved. Germline CDR1 is GTSNPN and CDR2 is SVGIG (reference sequence). The V gene lost 2 bases and the J gene lost 1 base, with 8 bases spanning the gap. The CDR3 sequence is 13 residues long.

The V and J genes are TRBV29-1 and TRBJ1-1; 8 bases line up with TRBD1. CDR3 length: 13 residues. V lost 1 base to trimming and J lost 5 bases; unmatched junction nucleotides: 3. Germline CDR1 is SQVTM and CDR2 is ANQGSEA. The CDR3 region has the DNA TGCAGCGTTGAAGGGCAGGGGGCGACTGAAGCTTTCTTT. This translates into CSVEGQGATEAFF.

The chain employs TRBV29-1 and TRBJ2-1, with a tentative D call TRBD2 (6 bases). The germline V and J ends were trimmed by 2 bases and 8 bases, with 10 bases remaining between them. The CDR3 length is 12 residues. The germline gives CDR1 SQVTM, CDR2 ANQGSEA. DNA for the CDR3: TGCAGCGTTGAACAGAGGGACTATGAGCAGTTCTTC. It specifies CSVEQRDYEQFF.

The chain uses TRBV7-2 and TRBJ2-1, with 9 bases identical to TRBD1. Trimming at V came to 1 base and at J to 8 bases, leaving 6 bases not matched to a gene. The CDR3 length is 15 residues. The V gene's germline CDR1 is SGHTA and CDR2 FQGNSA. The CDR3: CASSLGQGGLYEQFF. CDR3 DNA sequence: TGTGCCAGCAGCTTAGGACAGGGGGGCCTGTATGAGCAGTTCTTC.

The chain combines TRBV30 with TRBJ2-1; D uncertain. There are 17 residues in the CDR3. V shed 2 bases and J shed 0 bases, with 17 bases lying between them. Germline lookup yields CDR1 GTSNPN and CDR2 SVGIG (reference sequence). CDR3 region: CAWSPTKLRTSYNEQFF. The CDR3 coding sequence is TGTGCCTGGAGTCCAACCAAGCTGAGGACCTCCTACAATGAGCAGTTCTTC.